These 31 T cell receptor beta chains share one sample of origin, sequenced in a study of T-cell memory formation after mild COVID-19 (dated by TCRdb to about 2021). Preparation of the library involved 5' RACE. The reads were generated on an Illumina NovaSeq 6000. Starting from the raw public reads, TCRdb applied fastp trimming at Q25, assembled clones with MiXCR and retained in-frame beta chains. All rows with the same CDR3 protein become a single entry with the most common DNA and genes. Within this sample are about 560,000 distinct CDR3 sequences, with roughly 22% of them counted one time only. The ten largest clones capture 8.4% of the sample. Sequencing was done on a sample of PBMCs or a T cell subset sorted from them (not recorded which). The source of these receptors is an adult woman who had mild COVID-19 (a few samples of this study predate the infection). The sample titles of this study are shuffled in the database, so cell type and time point are left out; the donor was told from shared clones.

This clonotype has a handful of counts. The V call is TRBV7-3, the J call TRBJ2-1, with 13 nucleotides matching TRBD2. The germline CDR1 and CDR2 sequences are SGHTA and FQGTGA. After removal of 3 bases from V and 9 bases from J, the junction contained 5 bases not matched to a gene. The CDR3 contains 15 residues. For the CDR3, the DNA is TGTGCCAGCAGCTTCGGACTAGCGGGAGCGGGTGAGCAGTTCTTC. Amino acids: CASSFGLAGAGEQFF.

The V and J genes are TRBV5-1 and TRBJ1-1; no clear D gene. V was pared by 0 bases and J by 0 bases, with 6 bases between. The germline CDR1 and CDR2 sequences are SGHRS and YFSETQ. The CDR3 is made up of 14 amino acids. In nucleotides, the CDR3 is TGCGCCAGCAGCTTGGCCATGGTGAACACTGAAGCTTTCTTT. It codes for CASSLAMVNTEAFF.

This clonotype turned up a few times. V and J are TRBV27 and TRBJ2-5; D uncertain. V lost 6 bases to trimming and J lost 4 bases, with 6 bases between them. CDR3 length: 11 residues. Germline V CDR1 and CDR2: MNHEY, SMNVEV (reference sequence). The CDR3 DNA sequence: TGTGCCAGCAGGGTCGGAGAGACCCAGTACTTC. This codes for CASRVGETQYF.

This clonotype was found a few times. This chain joins TRBV24-1 and TRBJ2-7; D not certain. V dropped 4 bases and J dropped 3 bases, with 15 bases sitting between them. Germline V gene lookup returns CDR1 KGHDR and CDR2 SFDVKD. The CDR3 consists of 15 residues. The CDR3: CATSDTHRVSYEQYF. The CDR3, as DNA: TGTGCCACCAGTGACACCCATCGTGTCAGCTACGAGCAGTACTTC.

A few counts support this clonotype. The chain employs TRBV7-3 and TRBJ2-7; 10 nucleotides agree with TRBD1. Trimming removed 0 bases from V and 4 bases from J; junction bases left unmatched: 3. The germline CDR1 and CDR2 sequences are SGHTA and FQGTGA. The CDR3 length is 15 residues. The CDR3 sequence is CASSLTGTGVYEQYF. CDR3 bases: TGTGCCAGCAGCTTAACCGGGACAGGGGTATACGAGCAGTACTTC.

This clonotype was detected only once. The chain joins TRBV12-3 or TRBV12-4 to TRBJ2-3; a possible D gene is TRBD2 (7 bases). There are 15 residues in the CDR3. Trimming pared 7 bases from V and 4 bases from J, leaving 18 bases between. CDR3 loop: CASTLRGGGPDTQYF. The CDR3 bases are TGTGCCAGCACCCTCCGAGGGGGGGGCCCAGATACGCAGTATTTT.

This clonotype was seen a handful of times. The CDR3 region is CASSQQGAVTGELFF. The CDR3 region has the DNA TGCGCCAGCAGCCAGCAGGGGGCGGTCACCGGGGAGCTGTTTTTT. This chain uses TRBV4-1 with TRBJ2-2; 8 nucleotides match TRBD1. This CDR3 comprises 15 residues. Losses at the gene ends were 3 bases for V and 4 bases for J; bases not matched to a gene: 4. The germline V gene encodes CDR1 MGHRA and CDR2 YSYEKL.

The chain links TRBV11-2 to TRBJ2-3; TRBD2 matches 9 bases. The CDR3 extends over 16 amino acids. Per the germline V gene, CDR1 is SGHAT and CDR2 is FQNNGV. V lost 2 bases, J lost 2 bases, and 5 bases stayed unmatched. CDR3 nucleotide sequence: TGTGCCAGCAGCTTACTGGCGGGAGGGTTCACAGATACGCAGTATTTT. Its protein product is CASSLLAGGFTDTQYF.

This clonotype came up a few times. The gene calls are TRBV3-1 and TRBJ1-1, with D perhaps TRBD1 (6 bases). This CDR3 contains 13 residues. V lost 8 bases and J 6 bases, leaving 16 bases between the germline ends. In germline, CDR1 is LGHDT, CDR2 YNNKEL (reference sequence). The CDR3 loop reads CASATRGGAEAFF. CDR3 nucleotide sequence: TGTGCCAGCGCTACGAGAGGGGGGGCTGAAGCTTTCTTT.

V is TRBV7-9 and J is TRBJ2-3; TRBD1 or TRBD2 may be the D gene (6 bases each). Germline V gene data show CDR1 as SEHNR and CDR2 as FQNEAQ (reference sequence). Trimming pared 3 bases from V and 7 bases from J, leaving 17 bases between. This CDR3 has 15 residues. CDR3 coding DNA: TGTGCCAGCAGCTTGTTGGGGGGCAGTAGGTATACGCAGTATTTT. It codes for CASSLLGGSRYTQYF.

This chain connects TRBV5-1 to TRBJ2-7; 7 bases line up with TRBD1. Germline CDR1 SGHRS, CDR2 YFSETQ. This CDR3 is built from 13 residues. Trimming at V came to 7 bases and at J to 5 bases, leaving 9 bases not matched to a gene. This chain's CDR3 is CASSPQTGNEQYF. The CDR3 region has the DNA TGCGCCAGCTCCCCCCAGACAGGGAACGAGCAGTACTTC.

This clonotype was seen a handful of times. The chain carries TRBV7-8 and TRBJ1-1, with D perhaps matching TRBD1 (6 bases). Trimming left V 2 bases short and J 6 bases short, with 22 bases between. This CDR3 region has 17 residues. The germline V gene encodes CDR1 SGHVS and CDR2 FQNEAQ. Here the CDR3 reads CASSLSRDFEGVAEAFF. The CDR3 DNA is TGTGCCAGCAGCTTATCGAGAGATTTCGAGGGGGTAGCTGAAGCTTTCTTT. The complete variable domain, with remaining parts taken from reference TRBV7-8 and TRBJ1-1, reads GAGVSQSPRYKVAKRGQDVALRCDPISGHVSLFWYQQALGQGPEFLTYFQNEAQLDKSGLPSDRFFAERPEGSVSTLKIQRTQQEDSAVYLCASSLSRDFEGVAEAFFGQGTRLTVV.

The chain couples TRBV5-1 to TRBJ2-5; 9 bases align to TRBD2. From germline, CDR1 is SGHRS and CDR2 YFSETQ. The CDR3 covers 17 residues. After removal of 4 bases from V and 3 bases from J, the junction contained 13 bases not matched to a gene. For the CDR3, the DNA is TGCGCCAGCAGCAAGGGGACTAGCTATCAGGGGGAAGAGACCCAGTACTTC. It translates to CASSKGTSYQGEETQYF. The full variable domain, completed using reference TRBV5-1 and TRBJ2-5, is KAGVTQTPRYLIKTRGQQVTLSCSPISGHRSVSWYQQTPGQGLQFLFEYFSETQRNKGNFPGRFSGRQFSNSRSEMNVSTLELGDSALYLCASSKGTSYQGEETQYFGPGTRLLVL.

The chain has TRBV5-4 and TRBJ2-5; 13 positions agree with TRBD2. Germline-derived CDR1 and CDR2 are SGHNT and YYREEE (reference sequence). V shed 2 bases, J shed 5 bases, and the junction held 6 bases outside the gene matches. The CDR3 covers 16 residues. CDR3 coding DNA: TGTGCCAGCAGCTTTCGGACTAGCGGGAGCTTGGAGACCCAGTACTTC. This gives the protein CASSFRTSGSLETQYF.

A few counts support this clonotype. The V and J genes are TRBV27 and TRBJ2-5; 10 bases are a match to TRBD1. Germline-derived CDR1 and CDR2 are MNHEY and SMNVEV (reference sequence). There are 16 residues in the CDR3. V was pared by 6 bases and J by 1 base, with 8 bases of the junction left unmatched. In DNA, the CDR3 is TGTGCCAGCAGCCCGGGACAGGGGTTGGGCCAAGAGACCCAGTACTTC. Its translation: CASSPGQGLGQETQYF.

This clonotype has only a few counts. The chain combines TRBV6-5 with TRBJ1-2, with no clear D. This CDR3 is 13 amino acids long. Per germline, CDR1 MNHEY and CDR2 SVGAGI. V gave up 6 bases and J gave up 13 bases, with 21 bases separating them. CDR3 DNA: TGTGCCAGCAGCCCGGGTGGGTCCCAGGCGGTCACCTTC. Translating gives CASSPGGSQAVTF.

The chain has TRBV2 and TRBJ1-2, with 9 nucleotides matching TRBD1. Germline V CDR1 and CDR2: SNHLY, FYNNEI. The J segment lost 7 bases and the V segment lost 6 bases, leaving 6 bases of the junction unmatched. The CDR3 is made up of 13 amino acids. The DNA of the CDR3 is TGTGCCAGCAGGAGAACAGGGGGCGGTGGCTACACCTTC. Protein product: CASRRTGGGGYTF.

The chain recombines TRBV7-2 with TRBJ2-1, with 7 positions matching TRBD1. The CDR3 sequence is 16 residues long. The junction had 12 bases not matched to a gene; V was cut back by 1 base and J by 9 bases. Germline CDR1 SGHTA, CDR2 FQGNSA. Here the CDR3 reads CASSLGPGQVGGEQFF. The CDR3 nucleotides are TGTGCCAGCAGCTTAGGCCCCGGACAGGTTGGAGGTGAGCAGTTCTTC. The complete variable domain, with remaining parts taken from reference TRBV7-2 and TRBJ2-1, reads GAGVSQSPSNKVTEKGKDVELRCDPISGHTALYWYRQSLGQGLEFLIYFQGNSAPDKSGLPSDRFSAERTGGSVSTLTIQRTQQEDSAVYLCASSLGPGQVGGEQFFGPGTRLTVL.

V usage is TRBV28 and J usage is TRBJ2-7; D uncertain. CDR1 and CDR2 from the germline V gene are MDHEN and SYDVKM. V was clipped by 4 bases and J by 7 bases, with 11 bases between them. This CDR3 is built from 12 residues. The CDR3 loop is CASSSRPLEQYF. The CDR3 DNA is TGTGCCAGCAGTTCCCGACCCCTTGAGCAGTACTTC. Full variable domain (missing parts from reference TRBV28 and TRBJ2-7): DVKVTQSSRYLVKRTGEKVFLECVQDMDHENMFWYRQDPGLGLRLIYFSYDVKMKEKGDIPEGYSVSREKKERFSLILESASTNQTSMYLCASSSRPLEQYFGPGTRLTVT.

The CDR3 here is CASSSWTGGAQETQYF. DNA for the CDR3: TGTGCCAGCAGCTCCTGGACAGGAGGGGCCCAAGAGACCCAGTACTTC. The J gene is TRBJ2-5, the V gene TRBV7-9; the D gene is possibly TRBD1 (7 bases). V lost 4 bases, J lost 1 base, and 16 bases lay in between. Looked up from germline, CDR1 is SEHNR and CDR2 is FQNEAQ (reference sequence). The length of the CDR3 is 16 residues.

The V call is TRBV7-2, the J call TRBJ1-1; D is ambiguous. Germline CDR1 is SGHTA and CDR2 is FQGNSA. Trimming pared 3 bases from V and 5 bases from J, leaving 13 bases between. This CDR3 region has 14 residues. The CDR3 nucleotides read TGTGCCAGCAGCTTGAACCCTGTTGGAACTGAAGCTTTCTTT. This translates into CASSLNPVGTEAFF.

This chain uses TRBV7-9 with TRBJ2-3; 9 positions agree with TRBD2. Germline V CDR1 and CDR2: SEHNR, FQNEAQ (reference sequence). V lost 4 bases, J lost 2 bases, and 7 bases stayed unmatched. CDR3 length: 16 amino acids. The chain's CDR3 is CASSSTSSGDTDTQYF. The CDR3, as DNA: TGTGCCAGCAGCTCCACTTCTAGCGGGGACACAGATACGCAGTATTTT.

This chain links TRBV28 with TRBJ1-1; D uncertain. The V gene's germline CDR1 is MDHEN and CDR2 SYDVKM. V lost 3 bases to trimming and J lost 2 bases, with 10 bases between them. The CDR3 is 14 amino acids. The CDR3 bases are TGTGCCAGCAGTTTTTCAGTTCTTAACACTGAAGCTTTCTTT. Its protein product is CASSFSVLNTEAFF.

This clonotype was counted only a few times. J is TRBJ1-2 and V is TRBV18, with unresolved D. The germline V gene has CDR1 KGHSH and CDR2 LQKENI. V lost 2 bases to trimming and J lost 1 base, with 5 bases between them. The CDR3 runs 13 residues. The DNA for the CDR3 is TGTGCCAGCTCACCAGGGGATAACTATGGCTACACCTTC. Its translation: CASSPGDNYGYTF.

The chain is built from TRBV6-5 and TRBJ1-1; D is perhaps TRBD1 (6 bases). CDR1 MNHEY and CDR2 SVGAGI come from the germline V gene. The CDR3 loop spans 15 amino acids. V gave up 2 bases and J gave up 1 base, with 11 bases separating them. This chain's CDR3 is CASSYEGGSNTEAFF. The CDR3 DNA reads TGTGCCAGCAGTTACGAGGGGGGATCGAACACTGAAGCTTTCTTT.

This chain connects TRBV24-1 to TRBJ1-2, with D unclear. The CDR3 is made up of 14 amino acids. Per the germline V gene, CDR1 is KGHDR and CDR2 is SFDVKD. Trimming shortened V by 0 bases and J by 5 bases, and 9 bases separated the two germline ends. The chain's CDR3 is CATSDLQKTYGYTF. Written as DNA, the CDR3 is TGTGCCACCAGTGATTTGCAGAAAACATATGGCTACACCTTC.

For the CDR3, the DNA is TGTGCCAGTAGCCGTGACCCTAGCGGGGGGTCAGATACGCAGTATTTT. It is translated as CASSRDPSGGSDTQYF. The chain uses TRBV19 and TRBJ2-3, with TRBD2 matching over 11 bases. In germline, CDR1 is LNHDA, CDR2 SQIVND (reference sequence). V lost 6 bases and J lost 4; bases outside the gene matches: 9. This CDR3 has 16 residues.

This clonotype was observed a few times. This sequence joins TRBV6-1 and TRBJ2-7; unclear D gene. In germline, CDR1 is MNHNS, CDR2 SASEGT. The V end lost 1 base, the J end lost 2 bases, and 9 bases lay between the germline ends. CDR3 size: 14 residues. CDR3 coding DNA: TGTGCCAGCAGTGAAGTCCGGTCCCCCTACGAGCAGTACTTC. Translation gives CASSEVRSPYEQYF.

This clonotype was observed a few times. CDR3 residues: CASSQSPGQGTQYF. Written as DNA, the CDR3 is TGTGCCAGCAGCCAAAGTCCTGGACAGGGGACCCAGTACTTC. The chain has TRBV3-1 and TRBJ2-5; 8 nucleotides match TRBD1. The CDR3 spans 14 residues. Germline CDR1 LGHDT, CDR2 YNNKEL (reference sequence). V shed 2 bases and J 7 bases; nucleotides not matched to a gene: 6.

The rearrangement joins TRBV30 to TRBJ1-1, with D uncertain. The germline V and J ends were trimmed by 0 bases and 3 bases, with 8 bases remaining between them. The CDR3 extends over 13 amino acids. The germline CDR1 and CDR2 sequences are GTSNPN and SVGIG (reference sequence). CDR3 residues: CAWSVQRYTEAFF. CDR3 bases: TGTGCCTGGAGTGTACAGAGGTACACTGAAGCTTTCTTT.

This clonotype turned up a few times. CDR3 sequence (DNA): TGTGCCAGCAGCACTTCCAGGGCATCTGGGGCCAACGTCCTGACTTTC. The encoded protein is CASSTSRASGANVLTF. The gene calls are TRBV12-3 or TRBV12-4 and TRBJ2-6; tentative D call: TRBD1 (5 bases). Trimming took off 6 bases at V and 1 base at J, with 13 bases between the two ends. The length of the CDR3 is 16 residues.